These 8 T cell receptor beta chains share one sample of origin, sequenced in a study of cytomegalovirus exposure and HLA in healthy donors. PCR employed 60 Vbeta and 13 Jbeta primers. The repertoire was sequenced with immunoSEQ multiplex PCR; TCRdb's copy has only in-frame clones and lacks some. The table includes more than 75,000 clones, less than 80% detected once. The specimen was PBMCs. The receptors stem from a man between 40 and 49 years old in good health and CMV-seropositive.

The rearrangement uses TRBV15 and TRBJ1-2, with 9 bases matching TRBD1. The germline gives CDR1 LNHNV, CDR2 YYDKDF (reference sequence). Trimming cost V 5 bases and J 4 bases; bases outside gene matches: 8. The CDR3 consists of 15 residues. The CDR3 loop reads CATSAPGQGFYGYTF. The DNA for the CDR3 is TGTGCCACCAGCGCACCGGGACAGGGATTCTATGGCTACACCTTC.

V is TRBV29-1 and J is TRBJ2-5, with unresolved D. Trimming left V 6 bases short and J 2 bases short, with 16 bases between. CDR1 and CDR2 from the germline V gene are SQVTM and ANQGSEA. The CDR3 length is 14 residues. The CDR3 loop reads CSVPSRLDQETQYF. The CDR3 DNA follows: TGCAGCGTCCCCTCTAGATTAGATCAAGAGACCCAGTACTTC.

V is TRBV11-2 and J is TRBJ1-6; D gene uncertain. The V and J ends lost 1 base and 8 bases respectively, with 6 bases between them. CDR1 SGHAT and CDR2 FQNNGV come from the germline V gene. The CDR3 length is 13 residues. DNA for the CDR3: TGTGCCAGCAGCTTAGCTGAGGATTCACCCCTCCACTTT. As protein: CASSLAEDSPLHF. Combining the CDR3 with reference TRBV11-2 and TRBJ1-6 gives the whole variable domain EAGVAQSPRYKIIEKRQSVAFWCNPISGHATLYWYQQILGQGPKLLIQFQNNGVVDDSQLPKDRFSAERLKGVDSTLKIQPAKLEDSAVYLCASSLAEDSPLHFGNGTRLTVT.

The chain joins TRBV5-1 to TRBJ2-1; 10 bases are shared with TRBD2. Unmatched junction bases numbered 6, after V lost 0 bases and J lost 3 bases. The CDR3 loop spans 17 amino acids. The germline V gene encodes CDR1 SGHRS and CDR2 YFSETQ. The CDR3 DNA sequence: TGCGCCAGCAGCTTGGAGGGGGCTAGCGGGGGCTACAATGAGCAGTTCTTC. Its protein product is CASSLEGASGGYNEQFF. The variable domain in full, completed from reference TRBV5-1 and TRBJ2-1, reads KAGVTQTPRYLIKTRGQQVTLSCSPISGHRSVSWYQQTPGQGLQFLFEYFSETQRNKGNFPGRFSGRQFSNSRSEMNVSTLELGDSALYLCASSLEGASGGYNEQFFGPGTRLTVL.

The V call is TRBV9, the J call TRBJ1-5; 8 bases line up with TRBD1. Germline CDR1 reads SGDLS; CDR2 reads YYNGEE. The CDR3 runs to 15 residues. The J segment lost 6 bases and the V segment lost 0 bases, leaving 5 bases of the junction unmatched. CDR3 loop: CASSVGQGAGQPQHF. The CDR3 nucleotides read TGTGCCAGCAGCGTAGGGCAGGGGGCCGGTCAGCCCCAGCATTTT.

This chain joins TRBV28 and TRBJ1-5; 11 nucleotides agree with TRBD1. The CDR3 loop spans 14 amino acids. Germline values: CDR1 MDHEN, CDR2 SYDVKM. Trimming at V came to 6 bases and at J to 6 bases, leaving 4 bases not matched to a gene. CDR3 in amino acids: CASSLGQGAQPQHF. CDR3 DNA sequence: TGTGCCAGCAGCCTTGGACAGGGGGCTCAGCCCCAGCATTTT.

The gene calls are TRBV7-9 and TRBJ2-7; 7 positions agree with TRBD1. Germline CDR1 and CDR2: SEHNR and FQNEAQ (reference sequence). This CDR3 has 16 amino acids. J gave up 6 bases and V 4 bases, and 15 bases lay outside the gene matches. The DNA for the CDR3 is TGTGCCAGCAGCTGGGTATCCTACAGGGGCTCGGGCGAGCAGTACTTC. It codes for CASSWVSYRGSGEQYF.

The gene calls are TRBV4-2 and TRBJ2-7; TRBD2 aligns across 15 bases. The CDR3 runs to 16 residues. CDR1 is LGHNA and CDR2 is YNFKEQ in the germline V gene. The junction had 6 bases not matched to a gene; V was cut back by 4 bases and J by 5 bases. The CDR3 reads CASSPGLAGGSDEQYF. CDR3 bases: TGTGCCAGCAGCCCGGGACTAGCGGGAGGATCCGACGAGCAGTACTTC.